These T cell receptor beta chains were read from a single sample in a study of early T cells in non-severe SARS-CoV-2 infection. One entry per CDR3 protein results from TCRdb running MiXCR on the 5' RACE reads. Of about 19,000 distinct CDR3 sequences in the sample, roughly 4.6% were seen once. The sample consisted of whole blood. Source of these receptors: an adult who was a healthcare worker with PCR-confirmed SARS-CoV-2 infection or an uninfected control (not recorded which). The CDR3 runs from the conserved cysteine through the conserved F or W. The D gene is left open where the match is weak. Some rows have no size entry. The others give once, few or many, or a class for an expanded clone.

v_call: TRBV12-3/TRBV12-4; clone_size: many; j_call: TRBJ1-1; d_call: NA; cdr3_nt: TGTGCCAGCAGTTTTAGACCAGGGGACACTGAAGCTTTCTTT; cdr3_aa: CASSFRPGDTEAFF
v_call: TRBV20-1; clone_size: NA; j_call: TRBJ2-3; d_call: TRBD2; cdr3_nt: TGCAGTGCTGAGTCCTTCGAACGACTAGCGGGGGGCACAGATACGCAGTATTTT; cdr3_aa: CSAESFERLAGGTDTQYF
v_call: TRBV20-1; clone_size: medium-sized; j_call: TRBJ1-5; d_call: NA; cdr3_nt: TGCAGTGCTAGAGATTCCGCTCATAGCAATCAGCCCCAGCATTTT; cdr3_aa: CSARDSAHSNQPQHF
v_call: TRBV27; clone_size: NA; j_call: TRBJ1-2; d_call: NA; cdr3_nt: TGTGCCAGCAGTTTTGGAGACCGGATGAACTATGGCTACACCTTC; cdr3_aa: CASSFGDRMNYGYTF
v_call: TRBV28; clone_size: few; j_call: TRBJ1-5; d_call: NA; cdr3_nt: TGTGCCAGCAGTTACGGGACTTTAGGCAATCAGCCCCAGCATTTT; cdr3_aa: CASSYGTLGNQPQHF
v_call: TRBV19; clone_size: many; j_call: TRBJ2-3; d_call: NA; cdr3_nt: TGTGCCAGTAGTATACAGGGGAGGGGCGCAGATACGCAGTATTTT; cdr3_aa: CASSIQGRGADTQYF
v_call: TRBV20-1; clone_size: medium-sized; j_call: TRBJ1-1; d_call: NA; cdr3_nt: TGCAGTGCTAGAGATCGAGGGGAGAACACTGAAGCTTTCTTT; cdr3_aa: CSARDRGENTEAFF
v_call: TRBV6-5; clone_size: many; j_call: TRBJ1-6; d_call: NA; cdr3_nt: TGTGCCAGCAGTTATGGGGGGCGTAACCTAAATAATTCACCCCTCCACTTT; cdr3_aa: CASSYGGRNLNNSPLHF
v_call: TRBV27; clone_size: many; j_call: TRBJ1-2; d_call: NA; cdr3_nt: TGTGCCAGCAGTTTACAGGGCCATTTGGGCTACACCTTC; cdr3_aa: CASSLQGHLGYTF
v_call: TRBV12-3/TRBV12-4; clone_size: many; j_call: TRBJ2-7; d_call: TRBD1; cdr3_nt: TGTGCCACCCAGAGGGGGCTTTGGGGGTACGAGCAGTACTTC; cdr3_aa: CATQRGLWGYEQYF
v_call: TRBV9; clone_size: many; j_call: TRBJ2-3; d_call: TRBD2; cdr3_nt: TGTGCCAGCAGCGTAGTCGGCGGGGGGGCAGGAGATACGCAGTATTTT; cdr3_aa: CASSVVGGGAGDTQYF
v_call: TRBV20-1; clone_size: medium-sized; j_call: TRBJ1-2; d_call: NA; cdr3_nt: TGCAGTGCTACCGACCCTGTGGATGGCTACACCTTC; cdr3_aa: CSATDPVDGYTF
v_call: TRBV11-2; clone_size: NA; j_call: TRBJ2-3; d_call: NA; cdr3_nt: TGTGCCAGCAGCTGGGGGCCACTAGGGCGAGCCCGGGGAGATACGCAGTATTTT; cdr3_aa: CASSWGPLGRARGDTQYF
v_call: TRBV7-2; clone_size: many; j_call: TRBJ1-4; d_call: TRBD1; cdr3_nt: TGTGCCAGCAGCTTAGCCTCAGGGGGCGGTGAAAAACTGTTTTTT; cdr3_aa: CASSLASGGGEKLFF
v_call: TRBV6-2/TRBV6-3; clone_size: many; j_call: TRBJ2-2; d_call: TRBD2; cdr3_nt: TGTGCCAGCAGTTACTTGGGACTAGCAGGAACCGGGGAGCTGTTTTTT; cdr3_aa: CASSYLGLAGTGELFF
v_call: TRBV12-3/TRBV12-4; clone_size: many; j_call: TRBJ1-6; d_call: NA; cdr3_nt: TGTGCCAGCACCCTTCGACAGGTTAATTCACCCCTCCACTTT; cdr3_aa: CASTLRQVNSPLHF
v_call: TRBV4-2; clone_size: many; j_call: TRBJ1-5; d_call: NA; cdr3_nt: TGTGCCAGCAGCCTGTCTAACGCGGGCAATCAGCCCCAGCATTTT; cdr3_aa: CASSLSNAGNQPQHF
v_call: TRBV12-3/TRBV12-4; clone_size: many; j_call: TRBJ2-3; d_call: TRBD2; cdr3_nt: TGTGCCAGCAGTCCAGCGGGGGGTTTCACAGATACGCAGTATTTT; cdr3_aa: CASSPAGGFTDTQYF
v_call: TRBV4-1; clone_size: few; j_call: TRBJ2-4; d_call: NA; cdr3_nt: TGCGCCAGCAGCCAGAACAGCGAACCAGCCAAAAACATTCAGTACTTC; cdr3_aa: CASSQNSEPAKNIQYF
v_call: TRBV12-3/TRBV12-4; clone_size: few; j_call: TRBJ2-7; d_call: NA; cdr3_nt: TGTGCCAGCAGACCTTCGACAGGTTCGGGAGAGCAGTACTTC; cdr3_aa: CASRPSTGSGEQYF
v_call: TRBV4-3; clone_size: few; j_call: TRBJ2-1; d_call: TRBD1; cdr3_nt: TGCGCCAGCAGCCAATTTCTACCCGGGACAGGGATAGGGGGCAATGAGCAGTTCTTC; cdr3_aa: CASSQFLPGTGIGGNEQFF
v_call: TRBV6-5; clone_size: many; j_call: TRBJ1-1; d_call: NA; cdr3_nt: TGTGCCAGCATCACCCAAAGCCGAGGCACTGAAGCTTTCTTT; cdr3_aa: CASITQSRGTEAFF
v_call: TRBV15; clone_size: many; j_call: TRBJ2-2; d_call: NA; cdr3_nt: TGTGCCACCAGCAGAGAGGTGGACACCGGGGAGCTGTTTTTT; cdr3_aa: CATSREVDTGELFF
v_call: TRBV11-1; clone_size: many; j_call: TRBJ2-7; d_call: TRBD1; cdr3_nt: TGTGCCAGCAGCCAAGGGACAGGGAAACGCTACGAGCAGTACTTC; cdr3_aa: CASSQGTGKRYEQYF
v_call: TRBV20-1; clone_size: medium-sized; j_call: TRBJ2-3; d_call: TRBD2; cdr3_nt: TGCAGTGCTAGAGGGGCTAGCGGGGGGCTCGGCACAGATACGCAGTATTTT; cdr3_aa: CSARGASGGLGTDTQYF
v_call: TRBV6-5; clone_size: NA; j_call: TRBJ1-2; d_call: NA; cdr3_nt: TGTGCCAGCAGCCGGGACACCGATGGCTACACCTTC; cdr3_aa: CASSRDTDGYTF
v_call: TRBV27; clone_size: few; j_call: TRBJ1-2; d_call: TRBD1; cdr3_nt: TGTGCCAGCAAACCTGGGTCACAGGGGGCTTTTGGCTACACCTTC; cdr3_aa: CASKPGSQGAFGYTF
v_call: TRBV13; clone_size: medium-sized; j_call: TRBJ1-2; d_call: NA; cdr3_nt: TGTGCCAGCAGCTTAGAAGCCGGCCTTAACTATGGCTACACCTTC; cdr3_aa: CASSLEAGLNYGYTF
v_call: TRBV2; clone_size: many; j_call: TRBJ2-7; d_call: TRBD1; cdr3_nt: TGTGCCAGCCGCCGTCCGGTGGACAGGCCACCCTACGAGCAGTACTTC; cdr3_aa: CASRRPVDRPPYEQYF
v_call: TRBV12-3/TRBV12-4; clone_size: many; j_call: TRBJ1-6; d_call: NA; cdr3_nt: TGTGCCAGCGGCTCCACCCATAATTCACCCCTCCACTTT; cdr3_aa: CASGSTHNSPLHF
v_call: TRBV25-1; clone_size: many; j_call: TRBJ2-7; d_call: TRBD1; cdr3_nt: TGTGCCAGCAGTGGTACAGGGGTTGGGCAGTACTTC; cdr3_aa: CASSGTGVGQYF
v_call: TRBV12-3/TRBV12-4; clone_size: many; j_call: TRBJ1-2; d_call: NA; cdr3_nt: TGTGCCAGCAGTTTAGCGGTCGGATCCGACATCGGACAGAACTATGGCTACACCTTC; cdr3_aa: CASSLAVGSDIGQNYGYTF
v_call: TRBV5-1; clone_size: many; j_call: TRBJ2-7; d_call: NA; cdr3_nt: TGCGCCAGCAGCTTGGGCCAGGGACCCATGTACGAGCAGTACTTC; cdr3_aa: CASSLGQGPMYEQYF
v_call: TRBV3-1; clone_size: many; j_call: TRBJ2-5; d_call: TRBD2; cdr3_nt: TGTGCAGAAGGGGGTAGCGGGGAACGAGAGACCCAGTACTTC; cdr3_aa: CAEGGSGERETQYF
v_call: TRBV20-1; clone_size: many; j_call: TRBJ2-3; d_call: NA; cdr3_nt: TGCAGTGCTAGGGGGGGCGCAGATACGCAGTATTTT; cdr3_aa: CSARGGADTQYF
v_call: TRBV15; clone_size: many; j_call: TRBJ2-1; d_call: NA; cdr3_nt: TGTGCCACCGCAGAGGGTGTGGGCGAAATCAATGAGCAGTTCTTC; cdr3_aa: CATAEGVGEINEQFF
v_call: TRBV4-1; clone_size: many; j_call: TRBJ2-1; d_call: NA; cdr3_nt: TGCGCCAGCAGCCAAAATGAGGAAAGCTCCTACAATGAGCAGTTCTTC; cdr3_aa: CASSQNEESSYNEQFF
v_call: TRBV29-1; clone_size: many; j_call: TRBJ1-4; d_call: NA; cdr3_nt: TGCAGCGTTATACCAGGGAATACAGATGAAAAACTGTTTTTT; cdr3_aa: CSVIPGNTDEKLFF
v_call: TRBV20-1; clone_size: many; j_call: TRBJ2-3; d_call: NA; cdr3_nt: TGCAGTGCTAGACCTGCTCTAGCGCCGAGGACAGATACGCAGTATTTT; cdr3_aa: CSARPALAPRTDTQYF
v_call: TRBV7-9; clone_size: few; j_call: TRBJ2-3; d_call: TRBD1; cdr3_nt: TGTGCCAGCAGCCAGGCTCGGGCAGGGGGTTCAAGAATCACAGATACGCAGTATTTT; cdr3_aa: CASSQARAGGSRITDTQYF
v_call: TRBV5-1; clone_size: many; j_call: TRBJ2-5; d_call: NA; cdr3_nt: TGCGCCAGCAGCTTGGCCCCCAGCGGCTCACAAGAGACCCAGTACTTC; cdr3_aa: CASSLAPSGSQETQYF
v_call: TRBV5-4; clone_size: NA; j_call: TRBJ2-3; d_call: TRBD1; cdr3_nt: TGTGCCAGCAGCTTCAGGGGGCCTAGCACAGATACGCAGTATTTT; cdr3_aa: CASSFRGPSTDTQYF
v_call: TRBV19; clone_size: many; j_call: TRBJ2-1; d_call: TRBD2; cdr3_nt: TGTGCCAGTAGTACGACTAGCGAGGTTTACAATGAGCAGTTCTTC; cdr3_aa: CASSTTSEVYNEQFF
v_call: TRBV28; clone_size: NA; j_call: TRBJ1-1; d_call: NA; cdr3_nt: TGTGCCAGCAGTCTTATAGAAGCCCGGGGAGCTTTCTTT; cdr3_aa: CASSLIEARGAFF
v_call: TRBV30; clone_size: NA; j_call: TRBJ2-4; d_call: NA; cdr3_nt: TGTGCCTCCAAAGAACTGACCCGATACATTCAGTACTTC; cdr3_aa: CASKELTRYIQYF
v_call: TRBV10-3; clone_size: many; j_call: TRBJ1-2; d_call: NA; cdr3_nt: TGTGCCATCAGTGAGCTCCCGCGAAGCTATGGCTACACCTTC; cdr3_aa: CAISELPRSYGYTF
v_call: TRBV10-3; clone_size: NA; j_call: TRBJ1-1; d_call: TRBD1; cdr3_nt: TGTGCCATCAGTGAGACTGGGACAGGGGCGAACACTGAAGCTTTCTTT; cdr3_aa: CAISETGTGANTEAFF
v_call: TRBV6-6; clone_size: many; j_call: TRBJ1-1; d_call: NA; cdr3_nt: TGTGCCAGCAGTCACAGGGCTTGGGAGACTGAAGCTTTCTTT; cdr3_aa: CASSHRAWETEAFF
v_call: TRBV4-1; clone_size: many; j_call: TRBJ1-2; d_call: TRBD1; cdr3_nt: TGCGCCAGCAGCCAAGATCCCGGACAGGATATTTATGGCTACACCTTC; cdr3_aa: CASSQDPGQDIYGYTF
v_call: TRBV4-3; clone_size: NA; j_call: TRBJ1-2; d_call: TRBD1; cdr3_nt: TGCGCCAGCAGCCAAGATTCAGGGGGCGGTTTTTATGGCTACACCTTC; cdr3_aa: CASSQDSGGGFYGYTF
v_call: TRBV7-9; clone_size: medium-sized; j_call: TRBJ1-2; d_call: NA; cdr3_nt: TGTGCCAGCAGCGGCGGGGTCTATGGCTACACCTTC; cdr3_aa: CASSGGVYGYTF